This TCR beta chain stems from a study of T cells after yellow fever vaccination. Per the germline V gene, CDR1 is DFQATT and CDR2 is SNEGSKA (reference sequence). V was cut by 4 bases and J by 4 bases, with 4 bases left in between. This CDR3 comprises 11 residues. This clonotype was recorded at least ten times. UMIs and a universal primer site were added when TCR cDNA was made by 5'RACE template switching. TCRdb reprocessed the 5' RACE reads via MiXCR and lists one record per CDR3 protein. Of about 400,000 distinct CDR3 sequences listed, 6.2% were seen once; the top ten hold over 14%. The sequence was obtained from a man aged 25 to 40 who received the YFV17D yellow fever vaccine. Sequences were derived from PBMCs, sampled 5 days after the yellow fever booster vaccination. The rearrangement joins TRBV20-1 to TRBJ2-2; D unclear. This chain's CDR3 is CSAMGTGELFF. The CDR3 DNA follows: TGCAGTGCTATGGGCACCGGGGAGCTGTTTTTT.